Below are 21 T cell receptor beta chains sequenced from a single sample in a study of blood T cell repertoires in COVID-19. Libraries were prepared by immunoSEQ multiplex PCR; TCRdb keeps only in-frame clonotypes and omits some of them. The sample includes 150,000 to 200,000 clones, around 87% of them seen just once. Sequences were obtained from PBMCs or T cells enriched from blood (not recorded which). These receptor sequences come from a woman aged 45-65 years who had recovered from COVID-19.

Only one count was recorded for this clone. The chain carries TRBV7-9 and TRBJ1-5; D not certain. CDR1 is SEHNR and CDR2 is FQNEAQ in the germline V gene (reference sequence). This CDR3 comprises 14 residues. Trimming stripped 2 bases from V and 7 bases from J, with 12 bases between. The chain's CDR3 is CASSLNGVGQPQHF. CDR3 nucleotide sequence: TGTGCCAGCAGCTTAAACGGGGTCGGCCAGCCCCAGCATTTT.

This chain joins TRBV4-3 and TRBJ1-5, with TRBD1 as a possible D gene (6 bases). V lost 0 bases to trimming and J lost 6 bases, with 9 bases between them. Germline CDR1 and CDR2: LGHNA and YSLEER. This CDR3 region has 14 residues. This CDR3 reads CASSQELGAQPQHF. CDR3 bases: TGCGCCAGCAGCCAAGAGTTGGGGGCTCAGCCCCAGCATTTT.

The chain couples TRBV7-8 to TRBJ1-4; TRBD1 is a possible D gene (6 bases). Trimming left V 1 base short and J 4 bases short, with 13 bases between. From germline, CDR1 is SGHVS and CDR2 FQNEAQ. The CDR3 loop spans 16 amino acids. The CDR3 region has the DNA TGTGCCAGCAGCTTAGATCTGGGGGCCGTTAATGAAAAACTGTTTTTT. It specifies CASSLDLGAVNEKLFF.

The chain's CDR3 is CAIAPGHQTREQYF. The CDR3 coding sequence is TGTGCCATCGCTCCGGGACACCAAACGAGGGAGCAGTACTTC. This sequence joins TRBV10-3 and TRBJ2-7; tentatively, D is TRBD1 (6 bases). V shed 8 bases and J shed 7 bases, with 21 bases lying between them. Germline CDR1 is ENHRY and CDR2 is SYGVKD. CDR3 size: 14 residues.

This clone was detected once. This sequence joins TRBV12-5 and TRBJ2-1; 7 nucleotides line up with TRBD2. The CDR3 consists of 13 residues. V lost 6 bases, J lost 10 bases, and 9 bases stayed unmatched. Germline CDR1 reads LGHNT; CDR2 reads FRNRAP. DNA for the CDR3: TGTGCTAGTGGCCCCCGGGGGGACTGGGAGCAGTTCTTC. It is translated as CASGPRGDWEQFF.

The DNA of the CDR3 is TGTGCCAGCAGCCTCCCCAGGGGAGTGAGGGAGCAGTACTTC. This sequence encodes CASSLPRGVREQYF. J is TRBJ2-7 and V is TRBV6-2 or TRBV6-3, with D possibly matching TRBD1 (6 bases). There are 14 residues in the CDR3. V lost 6 bases, J lost 7 bases, and 19 bases lay in between. CDR1 is MNHEY, CDR2 SVGEGT, per germline.

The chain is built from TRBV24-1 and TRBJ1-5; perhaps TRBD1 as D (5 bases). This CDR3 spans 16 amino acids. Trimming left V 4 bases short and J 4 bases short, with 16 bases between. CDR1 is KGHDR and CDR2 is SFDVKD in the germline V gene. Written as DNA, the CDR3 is TGTGCCACCAGTGACCCGCGAGCGGGGGATAATCAGCCCCAGCATTTT. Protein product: CATSDPRAGDNQPQHF.

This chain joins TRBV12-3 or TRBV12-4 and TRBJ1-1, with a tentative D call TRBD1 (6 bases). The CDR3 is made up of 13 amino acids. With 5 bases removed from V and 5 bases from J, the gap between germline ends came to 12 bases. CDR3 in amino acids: CASSTTGLTEAFF. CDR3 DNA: TGTGCCAGCAGTACCACAGGGCTAACTGAAGCTTTCTTT.

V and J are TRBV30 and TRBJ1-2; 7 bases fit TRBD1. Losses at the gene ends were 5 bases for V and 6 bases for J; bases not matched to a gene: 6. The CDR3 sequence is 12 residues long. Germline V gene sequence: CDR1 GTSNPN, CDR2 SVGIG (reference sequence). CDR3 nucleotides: TGTGCCTGGGATACAGGGGTTCATGGCTACACCTTC. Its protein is CAWDTGVHGYTF.

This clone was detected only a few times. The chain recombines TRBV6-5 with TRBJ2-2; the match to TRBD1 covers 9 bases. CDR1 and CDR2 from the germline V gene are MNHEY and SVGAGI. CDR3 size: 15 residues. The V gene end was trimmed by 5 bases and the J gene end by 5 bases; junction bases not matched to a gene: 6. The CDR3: CASSTGTGWTGELFF. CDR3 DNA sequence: TGTGCCAGCAGTACCGGGACAGGGTGGACCGGGGAGCTGTTTTTT.

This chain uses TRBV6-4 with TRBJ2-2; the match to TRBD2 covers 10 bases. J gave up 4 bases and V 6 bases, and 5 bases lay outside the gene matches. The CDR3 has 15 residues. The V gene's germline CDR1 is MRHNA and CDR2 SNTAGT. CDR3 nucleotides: TGTGCCAGCAGGGTCCTAGCGGGGGCCACCGGGGAGCTGTTTTTT. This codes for CASRVLAGATGELFF.

The CDR3: CASSYGGREAFF. The CDR3 DNA sequence: TGTGCCAGCAGTTACGGGGGCAGGGAAGCTTTCTTT. V is TRBV6-2 or TRBV6-3 and J is TRBJ1-1, with D maybe TRBD1 (6 bases). Trimming removed 2 bases at V and 8 bases at J, with 9 bases between. This CDR3 is 12 amino acids long. Germline CDR1 MNHEY, CDR2 SVGEGT.

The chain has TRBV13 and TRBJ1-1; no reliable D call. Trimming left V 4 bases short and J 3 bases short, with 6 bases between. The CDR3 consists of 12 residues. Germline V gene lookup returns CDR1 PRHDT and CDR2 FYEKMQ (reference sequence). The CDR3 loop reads CASSSGYTEAFF. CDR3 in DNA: TGTGCCAGCAGCTCCGGGTACACTGAAGCTTTCTTT.

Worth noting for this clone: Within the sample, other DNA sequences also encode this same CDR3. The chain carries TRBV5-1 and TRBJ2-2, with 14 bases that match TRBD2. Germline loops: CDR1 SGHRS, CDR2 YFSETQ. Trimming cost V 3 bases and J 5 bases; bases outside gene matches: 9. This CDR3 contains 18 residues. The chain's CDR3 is CASSSGLAGGRGTGELFF. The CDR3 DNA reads TGCGCCAGCAGCTCCGGACTAGCGGGGGGTCGGGGAACCGGGGAGCTGTTTTTT.

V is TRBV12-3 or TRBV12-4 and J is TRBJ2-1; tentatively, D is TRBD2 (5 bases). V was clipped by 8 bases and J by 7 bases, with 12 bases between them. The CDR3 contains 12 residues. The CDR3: CASRLRGNEQFF. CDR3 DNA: TGTGCCAGCCGCCTGAGAGGGAATGAGCAGTTCTTC.

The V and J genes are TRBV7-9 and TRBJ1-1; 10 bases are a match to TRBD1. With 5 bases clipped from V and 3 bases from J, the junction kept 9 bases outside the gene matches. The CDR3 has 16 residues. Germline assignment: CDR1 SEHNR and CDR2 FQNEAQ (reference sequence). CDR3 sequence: CASSDRDRGVYTEAFF. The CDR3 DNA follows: TGTGCCAGCAGCGACCGGGACAGGGGCGTGTACACTGAAGCTTTCTTT.

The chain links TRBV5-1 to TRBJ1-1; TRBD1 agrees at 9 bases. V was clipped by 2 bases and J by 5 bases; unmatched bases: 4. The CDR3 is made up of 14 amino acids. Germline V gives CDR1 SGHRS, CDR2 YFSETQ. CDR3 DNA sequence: TGCGCCAGCAGCTTAAAGACAGGGGGTACTGAAGCTTTCTTT. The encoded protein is CASSLKTGGTEAFF. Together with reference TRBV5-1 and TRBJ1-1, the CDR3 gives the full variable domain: KAGVTQTPRYLIKTRGQQVTLSCSPISGHRSVSWYQQTPGQGLQFLFEYFSETQRNKGNFPGRFSGRQFSNSRSEMNVSTLELGDSALYLCASSLKTGGTEAFFGQGTRLTVV.

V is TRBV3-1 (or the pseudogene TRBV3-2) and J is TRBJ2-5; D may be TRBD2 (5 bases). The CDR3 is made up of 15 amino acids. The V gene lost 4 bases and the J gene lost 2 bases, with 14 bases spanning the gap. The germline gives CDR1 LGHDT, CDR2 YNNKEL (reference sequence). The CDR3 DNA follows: TGTGCCAGCAGCCGGTCGGACTGGGGACAAGAGACCCAGTACTTC. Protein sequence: CASSRSDWGQETQYF.

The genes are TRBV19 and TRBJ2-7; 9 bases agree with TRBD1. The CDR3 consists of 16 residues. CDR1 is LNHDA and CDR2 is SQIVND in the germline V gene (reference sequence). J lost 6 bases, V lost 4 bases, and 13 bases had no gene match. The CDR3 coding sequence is TGTGCCAGTAGTACTCGGACAAACAGGGGGCGTAGCGAGCAGTACTTC. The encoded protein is CASSTRTNRGRSEQYF.

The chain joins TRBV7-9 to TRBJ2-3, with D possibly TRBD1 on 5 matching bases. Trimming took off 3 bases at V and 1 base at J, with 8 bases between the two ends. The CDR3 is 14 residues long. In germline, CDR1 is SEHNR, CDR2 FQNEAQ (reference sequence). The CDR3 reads CASSFQGGTDTQYF. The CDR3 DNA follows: TGTGCCAGCAGCTTCCAGGGTGGCACAGATACGCAGTATTTT.

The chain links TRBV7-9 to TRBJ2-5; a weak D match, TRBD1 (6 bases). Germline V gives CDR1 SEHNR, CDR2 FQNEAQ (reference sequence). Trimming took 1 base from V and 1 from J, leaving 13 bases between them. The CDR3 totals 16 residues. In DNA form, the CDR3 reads TGTGCCAGCAGCTTAGTCGGCATGACAGGCCAAGAGACCCAGTACTTC. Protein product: CASSLVGMTGQETQYF.